One and the same sample provided the 20 T cell receptor beta chains below, sequenced in a study of T cell responses to AZD1222 COVID-19 vaccine. Method: immunoSEQ multiplex PCR; TCRdb's copy keeps in-frame clones and lacks some. The sample comprises about 110,000 clones, about four fifths of which are singletons, and 9.4% rests with the top ten. Sequenced here: peripheral blood, sampled on day 0 of AZD1222 vaccination. These receptors originate from an adult in good health.

V is TRBV3-1 (or the pseudogene TRBV3-2) and J is TRBJ1-2; 9 bases match TRBD1. Germline V gives CDR1 LGHDT, CDR2 YNNKEL (reference sequence). V gave up 4 bases and J gave up 4 bases; unmatched junction bases: 10. This CDR3 comprises 16 residues. The CDR3 nucleotides are TGTGCCAGCAGCCGCAACAGGGGGCCCTCGCTCTATGGCTACACCTTC. Translating it yields CASSRNRGPSLYGYTF.

The chain recombines TRBV28 with TRBJ1-6; no definite D call. CDR1 is MDHEN and CDR2 is SYDVKM in the germline V gene. The CDR3 is 13 amino acids. The V gene lost 2 bases and the J gene lost 10 bases, with 9 bases spanning the gap. The CDR3 DNA reads as TGTGCCAGCAGTTTAACCCCCCCCTCACCCCTCCACTTT. Amino acids: CASSLTPPSPLHF.

The chain joins TRBV6-5 to TRBJ1-6; D remains unclear. V was cut by 0 bases and J by 8 bases, with 11 bases left in between. This CDR3 is 15 amino acids long. Per germline, CDR1 MNHEY and CDR2 SVGAGI. DNA of the CDR3: TGTGCCAGCAGTTACTCGAGTAGAGGTGATTCACCCCTCCACTTT. This sequence encodes CASSYSSRGDSPLHF.

This clone showed up just once. DNA for the CDR3: TGTGCCAGCAGTTGGGGGGCCGGGGAGCTGTTTTTT. Translated: CASSWGAGELFF. The chain recombines TRBV6-2 or TRBV6-3 with TRBJ2-2, with D possibly being TRBD2 (6 bases). The CDR3 has 12 residues. The germline V gene encodes CDR1 MNHEY and CDR2 SVGEGT. V was trimmed by 4 bases and J by 6 bases, leaving 6 bases between them.

This sequence joins TRBV28 and TRBJ2-7, with 8 bases fitting TRBD1. Germline-derived CDR1 and CDR2 are MDHEN and SYDVKM. The J segment lost 4 bases and the V segment lost 7 bases, leaving 9 bases of the junction unmatched. The CDR3 runs to 14 residues. This CDR3 is CASTFRTGSYEQYF. CDR3 bases: TGTGCCAGCACGTTCCGGACAGGGTCTTACGAGCAGTACTTC.

The rearrangement uses TRBV5-8 and TRBJ1-6; 10 nucleotides agree with TRBD1. This CDR3 has 16 residues. V lost 7 bases to trimming and J lost 9 bases; unmatched junction nucleotides: 13. CDR1 SGHTS and CDR2 YDEGEE come from the germline V gene. The CDR3 bases are TGTGCCAGCCCCGGGACAGGGGCCCTGATAGGTTCACCCCTCCACTTT. Translation gives CASPGTGALIGSPLHF.

The chain links TRBV2 to TRBJ1-3; D unclear. Germline V gene lookup returns CDR1 SNHLY and CDR2 FYNNEI. Trimming pared 8 bases from V and 8 bases from J, leaving 22 bases between. The CDR3 is made up of 15 amino acids. CDR3 in amino acids: CASEREPILRDTIYF. For the CDR3, the DNA is TGTGCCAGCGAGCGGGAGCCTATCTTGCGGGACACCATATATTTT.

The chain joins TRBV28 to TRBJ2-7; D is ambiguous. Trimming removed 3 bases from V and 7 bases from J, with 13 bases in between. The CDR3 consists of 13 residues. Looked up from germline, CDR1 is MDHEN and CDR2 is SYDVKM. Written as DNA, the CDR3 is TGTGCCAGCAGTTTTATTTCTGGTCTGGAGCAGTACTTC. This codes for CASSFISGLEQYF.

J is TRBJ2-3 and V is TRBV28; 7 bases are a match to TRBD2. CDR1 is MDHEN, CDR2 SYDVKM, per germline. CDR3 length: 17 residues. With V trimmed by 5 bases and J by 5 bases, 16 bases remained unmatched. CDR3 coding DNA: TGTGCCAGCAGTCCTGGGGTAGCGGGCCTCGGTCGAGATACGCAGTATTTT. This codes for CASSPGVAGLGRDTQYF. Together with reference TRBV28 and TRBJ2-3, the CDR3 gives the full variable domain: DVKVTQSSRYLVKRTGEKVFLECVQDMDHENMFWYRQDPGLGLRLIYFSYDVKMKEKGDIPEGYSVSREKKERFSLILESASTNQTSMYLCASSPGVAGLGRDTQYFGPGTRLTVL.

The chain recombines TRBV28 with TRBJ2-5, with 10 bases that match TRBD2. Trimming cost V 8 bases and J 5 bases; bases outside gene matches: 8. CDR3 length: 14 amino acids. Germline CDR1 reads MDHEN; CDR2 reads SYDVKM. The CDR3 spells CASSPQAGGETQYF. CDR3 DNA: TGTGCCAGCTCCCCCCAAGCGGGGGGGGAGACCCAGTACTTC.

This clone has more than one count but fewer than ten. This chain connects TRBV7-2 to TRBJ1-1; D perhaps matches TRBD1 (5 bases). This CDR3 has 13 residues. Trimming pared 1 base from V and 7 bases from J, leaving 10 bases between. From germline, CDR1 is SGHTA and CDR2 FQGNSA. The CDR3 DNA reads TGTGCCAGCAGCTTAGACGCGAGGGGTGAAGCTTTCTTT. Amino acid sequence: CASSLDARGEAFF.

This clone was picked up a small number of times. The CDR3 loop is CASSPSTGLQETQYF. CDR3 DNA sequence: TGTGCCAGCTCACCATCGACAGGCCTACAAGAGACCCAGTACTTC. The chain employs TRBV18 and TRBJ2-5; D possibly corresponds to TRBD1 (6 bases). Looked up from germline, CDR1 is KGHSH and CDR2 is LQKENI. The CDR3 spans 15 residues. With 2 bases removed from V and 2 bases from J, the gap between germline ends came to 12 bases. Full variable domain (outside the CDR3, taken from reference TRBV18 and TRBJ2-5): NAGVMQNPRHLVRRRGQEARLRCSPMKGHSHVYWYRQLPEEGLKFMVYLQKENIIDESGMPKERFSAEFPKEGPSILRIQQVVRGDSAAYFCASSPSTGLQETQYFGPGTRLLVL.

J is TRBJ1-6 and V is TRBV5-6; TRBD1 matches at 9 bases. Trimming at V came to 4 bases and at J to 3 bases, leaving 8 bases not matched to a gene. The CDR3 sequence is 17 residues long. Germline CDR1 is SGHDT and CDR2 is YYEEEE. CDR3 protein: CASSLWVGQGYNSPLHF. CDR3 nucleotides: TGTGCCAGCAGCCTCTGGGTGGGACAGGGCTATAATTCACCCCTCCACTTT.

This clone occurred a few times. The chain links TRBV7-8 to TRBJ1-2, with D perhaps matching TRBD1 (6 bases). This CDR3 region has 14 residues. V lost 0 bases to trimming and J lost 9 bases, with 14 bases between them. Looked up from germline, CDR1 is SGHVS and CDR2 is FQNEAQ. The CDR3 DNA is TGTGCCAGCAGCTTAGCGCGGACAGCGGGGAGCTACACCTTC. Translated: CASSLARTAGSYTF.

The chain is built from TRBV4-3 and TRBJ2-1; tentative D call: TRBD1 (5 bases). Germline-derived CDR1 and CDR2 are LGHNA and YSLEER. The CDR3 consists of 15 residues. V lost 1 base and J 4 bases, leaving 11 bases between the germline ends. In DNA form, the CDR3 reads TGCGCCAGCAGCCAAGGAGACAGTGCTTACAATGAGCAGTTCTTC. This gives the protein CASSQGDSAYNEQFF.

The CDR3: CASSPLGLNTGELFF. The CDR3 DNA reads as TGTGCCAGCAGCCCGCTGGGACTGAACACCGGGGAGCTGTTTTTT. V is TRBV5-6 and J is TRBJ2-2, with D possibly TRBD2 on 6 matching bases. Germline assignment: CDR1 SGHDT and CDR2 YYEEEE. CDR3 length: 15 amino acids. Trimming cost V 4 bases and J 1 base, with 11 bases left between them.

The chain carries TRBV11-2 and TRBJ1-1; D is unresolved. The germline V gene encodes CDR1 SGHAT and CDR2 FQNNGV. Trimming stripped 5 bases from V and 7 bases from J, with 14 bases between. The CDR3 is 13 amino acids. CDR3 sequence (DNA): TGTGCCAGCAGCCAAGGCTTGTCCGGTGAAGCTTTCTTT. This encodes CASSQGLSGEAFF.

This clone was seen a few times. The chain employs TRBV28 and TRBJ1-4; 7 nucleotides agree with TRBD1. Germline V gene sequence: CDR1 MDHEN, CDR2 SYDVKM. The CDR3 totals 14 residues. Trimming removed 6 bases from V and 6 bases from J; junction bases left unmatched: 7. This chain's CDR3 is CASRSGTVDEKLFF. CDR3 in DNA: TGTGCCAGCAGGTCCGGGACAGTTGATGAAAAACTGTTTTTT.

The chain links TRBV12-3 or TRBV12-4 to TRBJ2-7; D is unresolved. Trimming removed 6 bases from V and 0 bases from J, with 6 bases in between. The CDR3 loop spans 12 amino acids. The CDR3 spells CASRRSSYEQYF. CDR3 sequence (DNA): TGTGCCAGCAGAAGGTCCTCCTACGAGCAGTACTTC.

The genes are TRBV15 and TRBJ1-4; no reliable D call. The V end was cut by 0 bases, the J end by 8 bases, with 10 bases between. The CDR3 contains 14 residues. Germline V CDR1 and CDR2: LNHNV, YYDKDF (reference sequence). CDR3 in DNA: TGTGCCACCAGCAGAGATTCGGGCCGGGAAAAACTGTTTTTT. Amino acids: CATSRDSGREKLFF.